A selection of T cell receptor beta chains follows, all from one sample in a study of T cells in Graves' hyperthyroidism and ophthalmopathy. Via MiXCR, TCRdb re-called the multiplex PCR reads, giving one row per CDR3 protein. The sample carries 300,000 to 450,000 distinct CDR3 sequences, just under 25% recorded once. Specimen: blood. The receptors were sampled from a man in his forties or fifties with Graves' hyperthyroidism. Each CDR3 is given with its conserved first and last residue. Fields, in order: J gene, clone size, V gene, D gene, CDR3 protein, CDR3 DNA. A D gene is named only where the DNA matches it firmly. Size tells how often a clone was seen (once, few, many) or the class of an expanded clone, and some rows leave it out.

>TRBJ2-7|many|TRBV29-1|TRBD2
CSVEGTSAYEQYF
TGCAGCGTTGAAGGGACTAGCGCCTACGAGCAGTACTTC
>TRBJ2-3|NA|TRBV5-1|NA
CASSLAATDTQYF
TGCGCCAGCAGCTTGGCAGCCACAGATACGCAGTATTTT
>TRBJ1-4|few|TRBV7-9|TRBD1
CASSPNLYGTDNEKLFF
TGTGCCAGCAGCCCAAATCTCTACGGGACAGATAATGAAAAACTGTTTTTT
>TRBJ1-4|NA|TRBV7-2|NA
CASSLSTTNEKLFF
TGTGCCAGCAGCTTATCAACAACTAATGAAAAACTGTTTTTT
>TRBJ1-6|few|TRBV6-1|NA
CASSETWGRSPLHF
TGTGCCAGCAGCGAGACGTGGGGACGGTCACCCCTCCACTTT
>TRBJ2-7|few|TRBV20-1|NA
CSARGSQSRYEQYF
TGCAGTGCTAGAGGAAGCCAATCGAGGTACGAGCAGTACTTC
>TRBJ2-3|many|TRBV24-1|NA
CATSDPVPGEDTQYF
TGTGCCACCAGTGATCCCGTTCCAGGGGAGGATACGCAGTATTTT
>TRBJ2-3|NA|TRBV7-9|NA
CASSLVLSGRDTQYF
TGTGCCAGCAGCTTAGTTCTATCGGGGCGGGATACGCAGTATTTT
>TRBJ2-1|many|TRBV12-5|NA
CASGLPPPRGRNEQFF
TGTGCTAGTGGTTTGCCTCCACCGAGGGGCCGAAATGAGCAGTTCTTC
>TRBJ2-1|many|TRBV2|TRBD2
CASRVLAGTEQFF
TGTGCCAGCAGAGTTCTAGCGGGCACTGAGCAGTTCTTC